This T cell receptor (beta chain) came from a study of blood T cell repertoires in COVID-19. Across the study: Collection of acute and convalescent COVID-19 samples took place in the United States, Italy and Spain. The analysed material was cDNA or gDNA that came from T cells, B-cell-depleted T cells, or PBMCs.

TCRdb's copy holds only in-frame clones and misses some; the assay was immunoSEQ multiplex PCR. The table records 93,000 or so clones, 70% to 90% of them present only once. With 4 bases clipped from V and 3 bases from J, the junction kept 5 bases outside the gene matches. Germline loops: CDR1 KGHSH, CDR2 LQKENI. The CDR3 runs 15 residues. The sample comprised peripheral blood. The receptor was derived from a man aged 45-65 years in a cohort sampled during active COVID-19. The V call is TRBV18, the J call TRBJ2-1, with 8 bases matching TRBD2. The CDR3 nucleotides read TGTGCCAGCTCACGACTAGCGTTTAACTACAATGAGCAGTTCTTC. Protein product: CASSRLAFNYNEQFF.